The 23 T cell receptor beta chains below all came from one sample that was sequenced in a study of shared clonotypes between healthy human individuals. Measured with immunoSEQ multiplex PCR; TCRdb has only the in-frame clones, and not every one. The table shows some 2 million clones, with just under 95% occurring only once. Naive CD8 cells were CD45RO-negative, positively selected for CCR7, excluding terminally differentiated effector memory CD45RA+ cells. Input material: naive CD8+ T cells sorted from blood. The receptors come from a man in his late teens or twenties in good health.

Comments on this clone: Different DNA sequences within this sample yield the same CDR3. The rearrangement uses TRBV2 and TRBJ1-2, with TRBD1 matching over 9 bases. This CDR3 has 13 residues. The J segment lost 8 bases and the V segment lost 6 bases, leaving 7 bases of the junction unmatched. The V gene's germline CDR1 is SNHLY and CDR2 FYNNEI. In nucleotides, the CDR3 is TGTGCCAGCAGCGGGGACAGGGCAGACGGCTACACCTTC. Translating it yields CASSGDRADGYTF.

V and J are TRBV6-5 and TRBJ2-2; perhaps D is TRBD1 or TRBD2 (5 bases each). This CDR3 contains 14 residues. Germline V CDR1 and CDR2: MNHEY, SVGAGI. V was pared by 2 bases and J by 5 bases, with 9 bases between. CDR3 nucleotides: TGTGCCAGCAGTTACATCGGGGCAACCGGGGAGCTGTTTTTT. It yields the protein CASSYIGATGELFF.

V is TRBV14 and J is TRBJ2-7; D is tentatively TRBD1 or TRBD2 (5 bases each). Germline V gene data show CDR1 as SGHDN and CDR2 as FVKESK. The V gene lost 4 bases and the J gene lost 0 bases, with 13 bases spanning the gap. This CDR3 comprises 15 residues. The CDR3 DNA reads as TGTGCCAGCAGCCCTATGGGGGTGGGCTCCTACGAGCAGTACTTC. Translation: CASSPMGVGSYEQYF. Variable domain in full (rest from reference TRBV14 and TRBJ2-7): EAGVTQFPSHSVIEKGQTVTLRCDPISGHDNLYWYRRVMGKEIKFLLHFVKESKQDESGMPNNRFLAERTGGTYSTLKVQPAELEDSGVYFCASSPMGVGSYEQYFGPGTRLTVT.

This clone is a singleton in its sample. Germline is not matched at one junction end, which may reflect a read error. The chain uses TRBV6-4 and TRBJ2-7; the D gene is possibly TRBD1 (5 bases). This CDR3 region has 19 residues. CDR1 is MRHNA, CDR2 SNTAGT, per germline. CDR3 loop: CASSQLLGRILDQTRVRDF. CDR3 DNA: TGTGCCAGCAGCCAGCTTCTTGGACGGATATTAGACCAGACCAGGGTCCGGGACTTC.

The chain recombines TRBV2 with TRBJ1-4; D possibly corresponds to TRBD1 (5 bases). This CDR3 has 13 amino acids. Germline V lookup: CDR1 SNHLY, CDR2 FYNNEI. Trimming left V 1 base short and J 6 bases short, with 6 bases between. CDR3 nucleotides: TGTGCCAGCAGTGAAGTAGGGGATGAAAAACTGTTTTTT. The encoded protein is CASSEVGDEKLFF.

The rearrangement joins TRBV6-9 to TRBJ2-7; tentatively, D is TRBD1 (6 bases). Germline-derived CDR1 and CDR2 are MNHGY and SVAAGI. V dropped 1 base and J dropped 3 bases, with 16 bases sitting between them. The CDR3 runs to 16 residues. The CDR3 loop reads CASSYWQGLQYYEQYF. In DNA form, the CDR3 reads TGTGCCAGCAGTTATTGGCAGGGGTTACAGTACTACGAGCAGTACTTC.

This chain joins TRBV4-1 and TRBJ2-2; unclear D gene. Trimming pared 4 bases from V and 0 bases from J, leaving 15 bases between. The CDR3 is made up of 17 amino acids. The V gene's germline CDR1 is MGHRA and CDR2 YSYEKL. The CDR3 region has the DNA TGCGCCAGCAGCCCCCTCTCGCCGGATCCGAACACCGGGGAGCTGTTTTTT. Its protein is CASSPLSPDPNTGELFF.

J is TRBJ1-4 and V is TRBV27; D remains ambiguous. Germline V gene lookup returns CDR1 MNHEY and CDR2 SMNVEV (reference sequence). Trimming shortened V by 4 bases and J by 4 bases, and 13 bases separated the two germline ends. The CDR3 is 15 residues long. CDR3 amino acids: CASSSSTGINEKLFF. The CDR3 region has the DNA TGTGCCAGCAGTTCCTCCACGGGGATTAATGAAAAACTGTTTTTT.

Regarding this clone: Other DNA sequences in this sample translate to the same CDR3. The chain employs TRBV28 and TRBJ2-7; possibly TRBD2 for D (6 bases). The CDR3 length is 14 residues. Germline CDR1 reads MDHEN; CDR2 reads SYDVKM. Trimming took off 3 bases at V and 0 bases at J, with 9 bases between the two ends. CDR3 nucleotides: TGTGCCAGCAGTTTTCGGGGGAGCTCCTACGAGCAGTACTTC. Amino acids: CASSFRGSSYEQYF.

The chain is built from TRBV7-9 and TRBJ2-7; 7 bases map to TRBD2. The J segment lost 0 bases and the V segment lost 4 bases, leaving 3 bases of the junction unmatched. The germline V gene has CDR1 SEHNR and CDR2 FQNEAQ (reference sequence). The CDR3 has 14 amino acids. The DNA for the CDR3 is TGTGCCAGCAGCTGGGACTATCCCTCCTACGAGCAGTACTTC. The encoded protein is CASSWDYPSYEQYF.

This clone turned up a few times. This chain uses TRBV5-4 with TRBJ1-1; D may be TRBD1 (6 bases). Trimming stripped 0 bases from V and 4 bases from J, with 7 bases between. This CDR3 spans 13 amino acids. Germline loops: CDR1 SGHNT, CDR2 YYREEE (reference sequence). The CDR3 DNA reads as TGTGCCAGCAGCTTGGCAGGGGTCACTGAAGCTTTCTTT. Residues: CASSLAGVTEAFF.

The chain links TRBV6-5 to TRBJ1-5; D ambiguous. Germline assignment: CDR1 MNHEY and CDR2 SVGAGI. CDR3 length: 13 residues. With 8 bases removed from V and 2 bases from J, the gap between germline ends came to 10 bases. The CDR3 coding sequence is TGTGCCAGCGGGTGGTCGGGCAATCAGCCCCAGCATTTT. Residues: CASGWSGNQPQHF.

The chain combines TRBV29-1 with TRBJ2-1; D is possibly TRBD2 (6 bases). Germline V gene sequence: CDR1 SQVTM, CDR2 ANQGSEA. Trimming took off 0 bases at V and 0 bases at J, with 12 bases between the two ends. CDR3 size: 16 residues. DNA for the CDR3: TGCAGCGTTGAAGATCTGGACGGGAGCTCCTACAATGAGCAGTTCTTC. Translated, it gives CSVEDLDGSSYNEQFF.

The DNA of the CDR3 is TGTGCCAGCAGCCGAGATGGGGGCGCAGGAGCTTTCTTT. Protein sequence: CASSRDGGAGAFF. This sequence joins TRBV6-5 and TRBJ1-1; D might be TRBD1 (6 bases). Germline V gives CDR1 MNHEY, CDR2 SVGAGI. The CDR3 is 13 amino acids. V gave up 6 bases and J gave up 10 bases, with 18 bases separating them.

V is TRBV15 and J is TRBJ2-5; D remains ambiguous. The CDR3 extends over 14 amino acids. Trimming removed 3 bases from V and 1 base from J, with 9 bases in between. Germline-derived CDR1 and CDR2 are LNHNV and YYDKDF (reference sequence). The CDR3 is CATSRDGIQETQYF. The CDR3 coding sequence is TGTGCCACCAGCAGGGACGGAATCCAAGAGACCCAGTACTTC.

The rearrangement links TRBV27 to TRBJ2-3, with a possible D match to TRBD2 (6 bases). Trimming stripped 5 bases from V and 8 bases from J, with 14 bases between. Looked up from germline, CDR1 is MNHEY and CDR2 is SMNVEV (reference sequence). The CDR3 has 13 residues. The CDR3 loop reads CASSPQEGGTQYF. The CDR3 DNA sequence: TGTGCCAGCAGTCCCCAGGAGGGCGGTACGCAGTATTTT.

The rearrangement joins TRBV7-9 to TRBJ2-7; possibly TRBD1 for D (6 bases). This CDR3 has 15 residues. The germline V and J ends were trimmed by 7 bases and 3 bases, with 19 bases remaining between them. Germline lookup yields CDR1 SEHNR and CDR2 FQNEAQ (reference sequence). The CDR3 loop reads CASTPQDSPHYEQYF. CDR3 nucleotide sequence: TGTGCCAGCACCCCCCAGGACAGTCCTCACTACGAGCAGTACTTC.

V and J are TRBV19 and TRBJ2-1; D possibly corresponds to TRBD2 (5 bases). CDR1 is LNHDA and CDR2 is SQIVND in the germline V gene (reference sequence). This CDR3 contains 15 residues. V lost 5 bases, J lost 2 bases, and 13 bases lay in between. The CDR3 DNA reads TGTGCCAGTAGTTTCGCGACTACCCCCTACAATGAGCAGTTCTTC. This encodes CASSFATTPYNEQFF.

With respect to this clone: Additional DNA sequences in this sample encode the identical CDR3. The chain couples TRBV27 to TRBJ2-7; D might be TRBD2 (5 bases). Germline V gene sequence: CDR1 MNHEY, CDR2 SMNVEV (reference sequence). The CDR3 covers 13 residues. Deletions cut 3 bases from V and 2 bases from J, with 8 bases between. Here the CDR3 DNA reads TGTGCCAGCAGTTTGGGAGCCGCCTACGAGCAGTACTTC. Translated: CASSLGAAYEQYF.

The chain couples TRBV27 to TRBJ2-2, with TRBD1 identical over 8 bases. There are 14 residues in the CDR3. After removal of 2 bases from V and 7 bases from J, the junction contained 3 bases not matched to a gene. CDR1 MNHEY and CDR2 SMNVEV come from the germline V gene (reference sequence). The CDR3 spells CASSLQGANGELFF. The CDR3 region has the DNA TGTGCCAGCAGTTTACAGGGGGCTAACGGGGAGCTGTTTTTT.

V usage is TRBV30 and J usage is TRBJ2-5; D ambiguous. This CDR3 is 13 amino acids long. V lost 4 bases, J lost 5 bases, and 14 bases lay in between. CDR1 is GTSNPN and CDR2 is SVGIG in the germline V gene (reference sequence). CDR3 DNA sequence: TGTGCCTGGAACGACGGGTCCGGGGAGACCCAGTACTTC. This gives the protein CAWNDGSGETQYF.

CDR3 amino acids: CASSQGGLGDQPQHF. The CDR3 DNA reads TGTGCCAGCAGCCAGGGGGGGTTGGGTGATCAGCCCCAGCATTTT. This chain joins TRBV7-9 and TRBJ1-5; 7 positions match TRBD1. Unmatched junction bases numbered 9, after V lost 5 bases and J lost 5 bases. Germline-derived CDR1 and CDR2 are SEHNR and FQNEAQ (reference sequence). CDR3 length: 15 residues.

The CDR3 nucleotides are TGTGCCAGCAGCCGGCTACTAGCCTCCGGCATGGAGCAGTTCTTC. Protein product: CASSRLLASGMEQFF. The V gene is TRBV7-3, the J gene TRBJ2-1; D may be TRBD2 (6 bases). Germline V gene lookup returns CDR1 SGHTA and CDR2 FQGTGA. CDR3 length: 15 residues. Trimming shortened V by 5 bases and J by 10 bases, and 21 bases separated the two germline ends. The full variable domain, in which reference TRBV7-3 and TRBJ2-1 provide the parts outside the CDR3, is GAGVSQTPSNKVTEKGKYVELRCDPISGHTALYWYRQSLGQGPEFLIYFQGTGAADDSGLPNDRFFAVRPEGSVSTLKIQRTERGDSAVYLCASSRLLASGMEQFFGPGTRLTVL.